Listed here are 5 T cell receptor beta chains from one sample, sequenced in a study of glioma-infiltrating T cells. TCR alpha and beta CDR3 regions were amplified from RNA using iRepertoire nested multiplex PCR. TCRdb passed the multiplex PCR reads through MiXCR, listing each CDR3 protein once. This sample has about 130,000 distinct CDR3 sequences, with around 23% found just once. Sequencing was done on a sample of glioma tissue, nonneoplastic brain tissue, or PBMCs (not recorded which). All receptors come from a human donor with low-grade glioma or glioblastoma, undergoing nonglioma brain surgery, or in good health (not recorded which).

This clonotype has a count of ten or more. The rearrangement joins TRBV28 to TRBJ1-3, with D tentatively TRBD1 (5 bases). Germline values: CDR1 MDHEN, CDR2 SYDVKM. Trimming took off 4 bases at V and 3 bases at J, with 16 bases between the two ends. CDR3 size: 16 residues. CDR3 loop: CASSSTGLGNGNTIYF. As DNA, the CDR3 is TGTGCCAGCAGTTCCACGGGGCTGGGGAATGGAAACACCATATATTTT.

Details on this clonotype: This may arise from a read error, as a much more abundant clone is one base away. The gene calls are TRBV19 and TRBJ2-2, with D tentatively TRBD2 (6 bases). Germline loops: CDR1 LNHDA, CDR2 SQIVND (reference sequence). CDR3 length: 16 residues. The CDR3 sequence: CAGSPMEAGRTGELFF. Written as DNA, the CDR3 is TGTGCCGGTAGTCCCATGGAGGCGGGGAGGACCGGGGAGCTGTTTTTT.

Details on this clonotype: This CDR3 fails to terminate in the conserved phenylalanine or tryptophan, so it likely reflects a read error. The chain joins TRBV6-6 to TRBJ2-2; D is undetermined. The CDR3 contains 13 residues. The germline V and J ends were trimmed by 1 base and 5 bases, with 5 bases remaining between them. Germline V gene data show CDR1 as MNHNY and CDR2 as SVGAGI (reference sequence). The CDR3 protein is CASSYLVTGELFS. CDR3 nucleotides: TGTGCCAGCAGTTACTTGGTGACCGGGGAGCTGTTTTCT.

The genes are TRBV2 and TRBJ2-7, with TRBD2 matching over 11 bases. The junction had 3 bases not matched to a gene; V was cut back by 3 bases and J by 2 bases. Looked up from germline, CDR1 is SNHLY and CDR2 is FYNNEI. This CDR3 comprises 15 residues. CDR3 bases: TGTGCCAGCAGTGAGGAGACTAGCGGGACCTACGAGCAGTACTTC. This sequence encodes CASSEETSGTYEQYF.

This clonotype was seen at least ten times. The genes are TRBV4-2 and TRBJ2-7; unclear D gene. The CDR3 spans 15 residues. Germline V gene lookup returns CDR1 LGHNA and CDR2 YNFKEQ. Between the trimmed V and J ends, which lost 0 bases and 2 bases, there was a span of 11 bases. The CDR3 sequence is CASSQEVLGTYEQYF. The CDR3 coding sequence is TGTGCCAGCAGCCAAGAGGTCTTGGGGACCTACGAGCAGTACTTC.